This record concerns one TCR beta chain sequence. V was cut by 2 bases and J by 4 bases, with 18 bases left in between. The CDR3 length is 17 residues. Per the germline V gene, CDR1 is MDHEN and CDR2 is SYDVKM. The data derive from a study of blood T cell repertoires in COVID-19. Turning to the study itself: Italy, Spain and the United States were the sources of the convalescent and acute COVID-19 samples. T cells, B-cell-depleted T cells, or PBMCs provided the cDNA or gDNA that served as material.

In the authors' methods: Estimation of nucleated cell counts was performed using reference gene primer amplification. Assay used: immunoSEQ multiplex PCR; TCRdb lists only in-frame clones, some missing. For V, J and clone size, that table is used; D and trimming come from the DNA. The table has about 190,000 clones, more than 70% seen once. The sequence was collected from a woman between 40 and 55 years old who had recovered from COVID-19. This chain uses TRBV28 with TRBJ1-5; possibly TRBD1 for D (5 bases). The sequenced sample was peripheral blood. The CDR3 is CASSLLSMGLLNQPQHF. In DNA form, the CDR3 reads TGTGCCAGCAGTTTACTAAGTATGGGACTCCTTAATCAGCCCCAGCATTTT.